Each of the 21 T cell receptor beta chains below was sequenced from the same sample in a study of response to subunit inactivated influenza vaccine. TCRdb recomputed calls from the RT-PCR reads with MiXCR, one row per CDR3 protein. Found here are hundreds of thousands of distinct CDR3 sequences, 21% of them singletons; the top ten hold roughly 10%. Sequencing used PBMCs from blood, obtained about 19 months after vaccination. Receptors were obtained from a man aged 50-75 years who received an inactivated influenza vaccine.

This clonotype turned up a few times. V usage is TRBV6-5 and J usage is TRBJ1-6, with 10 bases identical to TRBD1. With 0 bases clipped from V and 9 bases from J, the junction kept 5 bases outside the gene matches. Germline V lookup: CDR1 MNHEY, CDR2 SVGAGI. This CDR3 is built from 16 residues. The CDR3 bases are TGTGCCAGCAGTTACTCGCAGGGACAGGGGACTTCACCCCTCCACTTT. Protein: CASSYSQGQGTSPLHF.

This clonotype appeared many times. V and J are TRBV3-1 and TRBJ1-3; no clear D. Trimming cost V 1 base and J 0 bases, with 10 bases left between them. Germline V gene sequence: CDR1 LGHDT, CDR2 YNNKEL (reference sequence). The CDR3 has 16 amino acids. In DNA form, the CDR3 reads TGTGCCAGCAGCCAAGTGCACAGCTACTCTGGAAACACCATATATTTT. Encoded protein: CASSQVHSYSGNTIYF.

This clonotype was seen only a few times. V usage is TRBV7-9 and J usage is TRBJ1-1; tentative D call: TRBD1 (5 bases). Germline loops: CDR1 SEHNR, CDR2 FQNEAQ (reference sequence). The CDR3 has 15 residues. V shed 5 bases and J shed 5 bases, with 18 bases lying between them. The DNA for the CDR3 is TGTGCCAGCAGCCGCCGTGCAGCGGGGGGGACTGAAGCTTTCTTT. Protein: CASSRRAAGGTEAFF.

This clonotype was detected only a few times. The chain is built from TRBV20-1 and TRBJ1-5, with 8 bases fitting TRBD1. The CDR3 is made up of 15 amino acids. Germline V gene lookup returns CDR1 DFQATT and CDR2 SNEGSKA (reference sequence). V was pared by 3 bases and J by 5 bases, with 9 bases of the junction left unmatched. The CDR3 here is CSASMTGELYQPQHF. The CDR3 DNA sequence: TGCAGTGCTAGTATGACAGGGGAGCTCTATCAGCCCCAGCATTTT.

Regarding this clonotype: Mismatch with germline at one junction end may stem from a read error. V usage is TRBV5-5 and J usage is TRBJ2-1; D is possibly TRBD2 (5 bases). The CDR3 is 16 residues long. Germline CDR1 is SGHKS and CDR2 is YYEKEE (reference sequence). This chain's CDR3 is CASSLGRGNSYNEQLF. The CDR3, as DNA: TGTGCCAGCAGCTTAGGTCGAGGGAACTCCTACAATGAGCAGTTATTC.

The CDR3 DNA sequence: TGCAGTGCTAGAGATCTGCATACGCAGTATTTT. The encoded protein is CSARDLHTQYF. The chain uses TRBV20-1 and TRBJ2-3; D gene uncertain. V was shortened by 0 bases and J by 7 bases, with 5 bases between the two germline ends. The CDR3 extends over 11 amino acids. The germline CDR1 and CDR2 sequences are DFQATT and SNEGSKA (reference sequence).

This clonotype has only a few counts. V is TRBV27 and J is TRBJ1-1; D perhaps matches TRBD1 (6 bases). Germline V gene data show CDR1 as MNHEY and CDR2 as SMNVEV (reference sequence). The CDR3 runs 15 residues. V lost 6 bases, J lost 0 bases, and 14 bases lay in between. For the CDR3, the DNA is TGTGCCAGCAGAAAAGGGGGGGGTTTGAACACTGAAGCTTTCTTT. It specifies CASRKGGGLNTEAFF.

This clonotype was seen a few times. This sequence joins TRBV29-1 and TRBJ1-1; D is unresolved. Germline V lookup: CDR1 SQVTM, CDR2 ANQGSEA. The CDR3 length is 15 residues. Between the trimmed V and J ends, which lost 5 bases and 6 bases, there was a span of 22 bases. The CDR3: CSVLFTRHLAAEAFF. CDR3 nucleotide sequence: TGCAGCGTTCTCTTCACGCGGCATTTAGCGGCTGAAGCTTTCTTT. The whole variable domain, filled in from reference TRBV29-1 and TRBJ1-1, reads SAVISQKPSRDICQRGTSLTIQCQVDSQVTMMFWYRQQPGQSLTLIATANQGSEATYESGFVIDKFPISRPNLTFSTLTVSNMSPEDSSIYLCSVLFTRHLAAEAFFGQGTRLTVV.

There are a few counts of this clonotype. V is TRBV3-1 and J is TRBJ2-3, with a possible D match to TRBD2 (6 bases). V dropped 3 bases and J dropped 2 bases, with 21 bases sitting between them. Germline lookup yields CDR1 LGHDT and CDR2 YNNKEL (reference sequence). The CDR3 has 18 residues. CDR3 residues: CASSHHFIRTKTTDTQYF. CDR3 sequence (DNA): TGTGCCAGCAGCCACCACTTCATACGGACTAAAACCACAGATACGCAGTATTTT.

The chain carries TRBV5-4 and TRBJ2-2; tentative D call: TRBD2 (5 bases). The CDR3 has 15 amino acids. Germline V gives CDR1 SGHNT, CDR2 YYREEE (reference sequence). Trimming removed 1 base from V and 3 bases from J, with 10 bases in between. In DNA, the CDR3 is TGTGCCAGCAGCTTGCTCTCCGGGGACACCGGGGAGCTGTTTTTT. Protein sequence: CASSLLSGDTGELFF.

This clonotype was counted between two and nine times. The chain links TRBV3-1 to TRBJ2-7; 11 nucleotides align to TRBD2. Germline CDR1 is LGHDT and CDR2 is YNNKEL (reference sequence). This CDR3 has 16 residues. With 1 base clipped from V and 2 bases from J, the junction kept 4 bases outside the gene matches. CDR3 DNA sequence: TGTGCCAGCAGCCAAGGGACTAGCGGGCGTACCTACGAGCAGTACTTC. This gives the protein CASSQGTSGRTYEQYF.

The chain carries TRBV20-1 and TRBJ1-1; no clear D gene. The length of the CDR3 is 13 residues. Germline V gene lookup returns CDR1 DFQATT and CDR2 SNEGSKA (reference sequence). Trimming removed 3 bases from V and 0 bases from J, with 8 bases in between. The CDR3 reads CSARISVNTEAFF. The CDR3, as DNA: TGCAGTGCTAGGATATCAGTGAACACTGAAGCTTTCTTT.

Only a few counts were recorded for this clonotype. This chain links TRBV3-1 with TRBJ2-5, with D uncertain. The CDR3 has 12 residues. Deletions cut 0 bases from V and 5 bases from J, with 4 bases between. CDR1 LGHDT and CDR2 YNNKEL come from the germline V gene (reference sequence). CDR3 bases: TGTGCCAGCAGCCAAGATGGCGAGACCCAGTACTTC. This translates into CASSQDGETQYF.

This clonotype has a handful of counts. This sequence joins TRBV5-6 and TRBJ1-1; D is unresolved. The CDR3 has 14 residues. Germline V gives CDR1 SGHDT, CDR2 YYEEEE. V was pared by 0 bases and J by 5 bases, with 11 bases between. The CDR3 here is CASSLDPSRTEAFF. The DNA of the CDR3 is TGTGCCAGCAGCTTGGACCCAAGTAGAACTGAAGCTTTCTTT. Combining the CDR3 with reference TRBV5-6 and TRBJ1-1 gives the whole variable domain DAGVTQSPTHLIKTRGQQVTLRCSPKSGHDTVSWYQQALGQGPQFIFQYYEEEERQRGNFPDRFSGHQFPNYSSELNVNALLLGDSALYLCASSLDPSRTEAFFGQGTRLTVV.

This clonotype was recorded a few times. The chain joins TRBV11-3 to TRBJ2-3, with a weak D call TRBD1 (6 bases). The CDR3 consists of 14 residues. Looked up from germline, CDR1 is SGHNT and CDR2 is YENEEA. Trimming took off 4 bases at V and 3 bases at J, with 11 bases between the two ends. DNA for the CDR3: TGTGCCAGCAGCTCCTTTGACAGGACAGATACGCAGTATTTT. Translated: CASSSFDRTDTQYF.

The chain combines TRBV10-2 with TRBJ1-2; perhaps TRBD1 as D (6 bases). The CDR3 spans 12 residues. Germline values: CDR1 WSHSY, CDR2 SAAADI. Trimming took off 4 bases at V and 6 bases at J, with 9 bases between the two ends. In DNA form, the CDR3 reads TGCGCCAGCAGTGTCAGGGGAGATGGCTACACCTTC. It encodes CASSVRGDGYTF.

The gene calls are TRBV28 and TRBJ2-1, with TRBD1 as a possible D gene (7 bases). Deletions cut 2 bases from V and 9 bases from J, with 17 bases between. Germline V gene sequence: CDR1 MDHEN, CDR2 SYDVKM. The CDR3 covers 15 residues. The CDR3 protein is CASSLLRQGGGEQFF. The CDR3 DNA reads as TGTGCCAGCAGTTTACTAAGGCAGGGGGGCGGTGAGCAGTTCTTC.

This clonotype was counted a few times. The gene calls are TRBV6-2 or TRBV6-3 and TRBJ1-5; 9 bases map to TRBD1. Germline V gene lookup returns CDR1 MNHEY and CDR2 SVGEGT. This CDR3 spans 16 amino acids. V lost 5 bases, J lost 2 bases, and 7 bases stayed unmatched. In DNA form, the CDR3 reads TGTGCCAGCAGTCCCTACAGGGGGCTTGGCAATCAGCCCCAGCATTTT. The encoded protein is CASSPYRGLGNQPQHF.

This clonotype was seen only a few times. The V and J genes are TRBV12-3 or TRBV12-4 and TRBJ2-1; 7 bases align to TRBD2. There are 17 residues in the CDR3. Unmatched junction bases numbered 5, after V lost 0 bases and J lost 0 bases. The CDR3 nucleotides read TGTGCCAGCAGTTTAGCGGGACGGGGGGTCTCCTACAATGAGCAGTTCTTC. Its protein product is CASSLAGRGVSYNEQFF.

The gene calls are TRBV5-6 and TRBJ2-4, with D tentatively TRBD2 (6 bases). The CDR3 runs 16 residues. Germline V gene lookup returns CDR1 SGHDT and CDR2 YYEEEE. Deletions cut 3 bases from V and 8 bases from J, with 21 bases between. The CDR3 DNA sequence: TGTGCCAGCAGCTCTGATAGCGGATTGGGTTGGGACATTCAGTACTTC. This sequence encodes CASSSDSGLGWDIQYF.

This chain links TRBV2 with TRBJ2-1; TRBD2 aligns across 7 bases. The CDR3 runs to 14 residues. With 7 bases clipped from V and 0 bases from J, the junction kept 3 bases outside the gene matches. The V gene's germline CDR1 is SNHLY and CDR2 FYNNEI. The CDR3 sequence: CASNREASYNEQFF. The CDR3 bases are TGTGCCAGCAACCGGGAGGCCTCCTACAATGAGCAGTTCTTC.